The rows below give T cell receptor beta chains drawn from one sample of a study of Graves' ophthalmopathy and Graves' hyperthyroidism. MiXCR was run by TCRdb on the multiplex PCR reads, yielding one entry per CDR3 protein. There are around 600,000 distinct CDR3 sequences in the sample; over 40% occur only once, and roughly 3.5% lies in the top ten. The specimen was peripheral blood. Every receptor here comes from an adult man with Graves' ophthalmopathy. CDR3s include the opening cysteine and the closing phenylalanine or tryptophan. The D gene is left open where the match is weak. Clone sizes are given selectively: once, few, many, or a class where the clone is expanded.

>TRBV28|-|-|TRBJ2-5
TGTGCCAGTGGCAGGGACCAAGAGACCCAGTACTTC
CASGRDQETQYF
>TRBV29-1|-|TRBD1|TRBJ1-1
TGCAGCGTTGGAACAGGGGGCTTTTCTGAAGCTTTCTTT
CSVGTGGFSEAFF
>TRBV29-1|many|-|TRBJ2-5
TGCAGCGTTATCCCTCCTCCGAGTGGGACCCAGTACTTC
CSVIPPPSGTQYF
>TRBV10-2|-|-|TRBJ2-3
TGCGCCAGCAGTGAGAATCGGGGGGCAGGAAATACGCAGTATTTT
CASSENRGAGNTQYF
>TRBV20-1|few|-|TRBJ2-5
TGCAGTGCTAGCTTCGGAAGAGGCTTCCAAGAGACCCAGTACTTC
CSASFGRGFQETQYF
>TRBV3-1|few|TRBD1|TRBJ2-7
TGTGCCAGCAGCCAGCAGGACAGGGCACCCTACGAGCAGTACTTC
CASSQQDRAPYEQYF
>TRBV24-1|-|-|TRBJ2-2
TGTGCCAGCAGTTTTAGGGTCAGGGGATCGGCCGGGGAGCTGTTTTTT
CASSFRVRGSAGELFF
>TRBV29-1|many|-|TRBJ1-1
TGCAGCGTTTCCCCGATGGGCACTGAAGCTTTCTTT
CSVSPMGTEAFF
>TRBV7-3|few|-|TRBJ1-3
TGTGCCAGCTCACCGGGCAGGGGAGCCGGAAACACCATATATTTT
CASSPGRGAGNTIYF
>TRBV2|few|TRBD2|TRBJ2-7
TGTGCCAGCAGTGGGCGGACTAGCGGGGGGGCCGGGTTTGTCCACGAGCAGTACTTC
CASSGRTSGGAGFVHEQYF
>TRBV7-9|-|-|TRBJ1-2
TGTGCCAGCAGCTTAGTGACGGGGGCAGGCTACACCTTC
CASSLVTGAGYTF
>TRBV10-3|-|TRBD1|TRBJ1-4
TGTGCCATCAGTGAAAATACAGGTCCACGGACAGGTTTCGAAAAACTGTTTTTT
CAISENTGPRTGFEKLFF
>TRBV6-6|once|TRBD1|TRBJ1-4
TGTGCCAGCAGTTCCCCGAGAGTTGACAGGGTGTTTTTT
CASSSPRVDRVFF
>TRBV12-3/TRBV12-4|few|-|TRBJ2-7
TGTGCCAGCAGTTTTCTTGGCTCCTACGAGCAGTACTTC
CASSFLGSYEQYF
>TRBV10-3|many|-|TRBJ1-6
TGTGCCATCAGGGAGGGGAGATCCTATAATTCACCCCTCCACTTT
CAIREGRSYNSPLHF
>TRBV5-8|many|-|TRBJ1-6
TGTGCCAGCAGACAGACAGATAATTCACCCCTCCACTTT
CASRQTDNSPLHF
>TRBV29-1|-|-|TRBJ1-3
TGCAGCAGTTTTTGGGCAGCTCGCCCCTCTGGAAACACCATATATTTT
CSSFWAARPSGNTIYF
>TRBV14|many|-|TRBJ1-2
TGTGCCAGCAGCAATACAGACGGACCCAACTATGGCTACACCTTC
CASSNTDGPNYGYTF
>TRBV9|-|-|TRBJ1-3
TGTGCCAGCACCACGGGGGACACCTCCTCTGGAAACACCATATATTTT
CASTTGDTSSGNTIYF
>TRBV2|once|TRBD1|TRBJ1-4
TGTGCCAGTACGCCGGGACAGGGTCTGGGTGGAAAACTGTTTTTT
CASTPGQGLGGKLFF
>TRBV15|once|TRBD2|TRBJ2-7
TGTGCCTGGAGTTCGGGCGGGGGGGTCTACGAGCAGTACTTC
CAWSSGGGVYEQYF
>TRBV10-3|-|TRBD1|TRBJ2-6
TGTGCCATCACAGGGGACAGCGGCGTCCTGACTTTC
CAITGDSGVLTF
>TRBV20-1|many|-|TRBJ2-7
TGCAGTGCTAGTCGCCCACCTTCTCTCGAGCAGTACTTC
CSASRPPSLEQYF
>TRBV7-9|many|-|TRBJ1-6
TGTGCCAGCAGCGAGACCGGAGGTTCCTATAATTCACCCCTCCACTTT
CASSETGGSYNSPLHF
>TRBV2|-|-|TRBJ1-4
TGTGCCAGCAGTGAAGCGGGGGCGAATAATGAAAAACTGTTTTTT
CASSEAGANNEKLFF
>TRBV2|-|-|TRBJ1-6
TGTGCCAGCAGGGACAGCTCACCCCTCCACTTT
CASRDSSPLHF
>TRBV7-2|many|TRBD1|TRBJ1-4
TGTGCCAGCAACTTAGGGACAGGGCTTAATGAAAAACTGTTTTTT
CASNLGTGLNEKLFF
>TRBV24-1|-|-|TRBJ1-6
TGTGCCACCAGCAGCCAAGCCGGGATTTCGCCACCCCTCCACTTT
CATSSQAGISPPLHF
>TRBV24-1|many|-|TRBJ1-2
TGTGCCACCAGTGCCCGGGACACGAACTATGGCTACACCTTC
CATSARDTNYGYTF
>TRBV10-3|-|-|TRBJ2-7
TGTGCCAGCAGTCTATCTAGCCCAGCGAGTTACGAGCAGTACTTC
CASSLSSPASYEQYF
>TRBV12-3/TRBV12-4|many|-|TRBJ1-5
TGTGCCAGCAGTACAAGGGGGCAGCCCCAGCATTTT
CASSTRGQPQHF
>TRBV29-1|-|TRBD1|TRBJ1-1
TGCAGCTCAGGACAGGCGGACACTGAAGCTTTCTTT
CSSGQADTEAFF
>TRBV4-3|few|-|TRBJ1-2
TGCGCCAGCAGCCAAGATCTGAAGTATGGCTACACCTTC
CASSQDLKYGYTF
>TRBV6-6|-|TRBD2|TRBJ2-7
TGTGCCAGCAGCCGAGGACTAGCGGGGGAGAGCTCCTACGAGCAGTACTTC
CASSRGLAGESSYEQYF
>TRBV25-1|once|-|TRBJ1-6
TGTGCCAGCAGTGAAACCAGGCCGTACTCACCCCTCCACTTT
CASSETRPYSPLHF
>TRBV7-9|few|TRBD1|TRBJ1-2
TGTGCCAGCAGCTTGACAGGGGGGGAGTATGGCTACACCTTC
CASSLTGGEYGYTF
>TRBV2|-|-|TRBJ1-4
TGTGCCAGCAGTGAAGGGCTTTGGGAAAAACTGTTTTTT
CASSEGLWEKLFF
>TRBV12-3/TRBV12-4|few|TRBD2|TRBJ2-7
TGTGCCAGCAGTTACTTCGGTTGGACTAGCAATTACGAGCAGTACTTC
CASSYFGWTSNYEQYF
>TRBV2|many|-|TRBJ2-7
TGTGCCAGCAGTGTCTTCTCCTACGAGCAGTACTTC
CASSVFSYEQYF
>TRBV7-8|few|TRBD1|TRBJ1-2
TGTGCCAGCAGTTCAGGGGGGACAGGGGGCTACACCTTC
CASSSGGTGGYTF
>TRBV14|-|-|TRBJ2-5
TGTGCCAGCTCACCAGGGTATGCCAAAGAGACCCAGTACTTC
CASSPGYAKETQYF
>TRBV15|many|TRBD1|TRBJ2-5
TGTGCCACCGCGGACCTACAGGGGGAGACCCAGTACTTC
CATADLQGETQYF
>TRBV11-3|-|-|TRBJ1-1
TGTGCCAGCAGCTTAGGGGGAGTGAGGGAAGCTTTCTTT
CASSLGGVREAFF
>TRBV27|-|-|TRBJ1-4
TGTGCCAGCCGCGCTCGGACCTCTAATGAAAAACTGTTTTTT
CASRARTSNEKLFF
>TRBV25-1|few|TRBD1|TRBJ1-4
TGTGCCAGCAGTGAACGGGACAGGGGACATGAAAAACTGTTTTTT
CASSERDRGHEKLFF
>TRBV7-9|-|-|TRBJ2-5
TGTGCCAGCAGCTCTGGAACGAAGGGGGAGACCCAGTACTTC
CASSSGTKGETQYF
>TRBV5-1|-|-|TRBJ1-4
TGCGCCAGCAGCCCGGGCCCCTCCAATGAAAAACTGTTTTTT
CASSPGPSNEKLFF
>TRBV25-1|few|-|TRBJ1-2
TGTGCCAGCAGTGGCCATACCGGGACGTTGAATGTCTATGGCTACACCTTC
CASSGHTGTLNVYGYTF
>TRBV29-1|few|-|TRBJ2-6
TGCAGCGTAGTAGGAGCAGGGGATGGGGCCAACGTCCTGACTTTC
CSVVGAGDGANVLTF
>TRBV20-1|-|TRBD1|TRBJ1-5
TGCAGTTTAGGGACAGGGGCCAATCAGCCCCAGCATTTT
CSLGTGANQPQHF
>TRBV6-5|few|-|TRBJ1-5
TGTGCCAGCAGTTATGGGGGGGCTAGCAATCAGCCCCAGCATTTT
CASSYGGASNQPQHF
>TRBV19|-|-|TRBJ2-7
TGTGCCACCAACGGCGGGGGCTCATCCACTCCCTACGAGCAGCACTTC
CATNGGGSSTPYEQHF
>TRBV13|many|-|TRBJ2-7
TGTGCCAGCAGCCGGACGGGGAGAACCTACGAGCAGTACTTC
CASSRTGRTYEQYF